Here is one T cell receptor (beta chain) with its context. What it binds is not known. The treatment denotes: oral pan-JAK inhibitor, 5-10 mg twice daily. Punch biopsies of lesional scalp, plus peripheral blood, were taken from alopecia areata patients. The sample originates from a study of CD8+ T cells in alopecia areata. Study at large: Scalp area affected, as a percentage, set the severity score of treated patients.

Study-level points and caveats: Scalp and blood retained many expanded lesional clones during tofacitinib. Scalp repertoires also include resident alphabeta T cells from normal skin.

Reverse transcribed after extraction, RNA yielded cDNA as the sequencing template. Sequenced by immunoSEQ multiplex PCR; TCRdb stores in-frame clones only, minus some. Seen here are roughly 76,000 clones, approximately 28% observed once, and the top ten hold approximately 15%. This clonotype was obtained from a human donor with alopecia areata. The sequencing used CD8+ T cells sorted from blood, collected at week 4, from a patient treated with tofacitinib.

The CDR3 DNA sequence: TGTGCCTGGAACCCGACAACAATGAACACTGAAGCTTTCTTT. Translated: CAWNPTTMNTEAFF. The chain couples TRBV30 to TRBJ1-1; D gene ambiguous. V dropped 4 bases and J dropped 0 bases, with 12 bases sitting between them. The germline gives CDR1 GTSNPN, CDR2 SVGIG (reference sequence). This CDR3 region has 14 residues.